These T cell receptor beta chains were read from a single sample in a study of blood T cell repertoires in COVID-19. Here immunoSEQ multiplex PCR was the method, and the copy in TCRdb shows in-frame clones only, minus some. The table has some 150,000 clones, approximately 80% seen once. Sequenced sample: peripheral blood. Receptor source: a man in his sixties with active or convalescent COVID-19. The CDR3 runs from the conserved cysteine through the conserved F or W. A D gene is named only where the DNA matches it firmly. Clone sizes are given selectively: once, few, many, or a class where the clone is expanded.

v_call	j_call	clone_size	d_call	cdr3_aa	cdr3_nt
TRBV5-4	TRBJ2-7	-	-	CASSFQGHSDEQYF	TGTGCCAGCAGCTTTCAGGGGCATAGTGACGAGCAGTACTTC
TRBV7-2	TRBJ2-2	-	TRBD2	CASSSLLAGVSGELFF	TGTGCCAGCAGCTCCCTACTAGCGGGAGTTTCCGGGGAGCTGTTTTTT
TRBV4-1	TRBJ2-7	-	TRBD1	CASRFFRDRGQRVPPFYEQYF	TGCGCCAGCAGGTTTTTCCGGGACAGGGGGCAGAGAGTCCCACCTTTCTACGAGCAGTACTTC
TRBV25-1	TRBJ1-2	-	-	CASSETGYEVTF	TGTGCCAGCAGTGAAACAGGGTACGAGGTCACCTTC
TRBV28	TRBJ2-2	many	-	CASSSGTYTTGELFF	TGTGCCAGCAGTTCCGGGACATATACCACCGGGGAGCTGTTTTTT
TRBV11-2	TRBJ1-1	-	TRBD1	CASSLYVGQGDTEAFF	TGTGCCAGCAGCTTATACGTAGGACAGGGAGATACTGAAGCTTTCTTT
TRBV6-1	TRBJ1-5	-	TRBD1	CASSDKTGGGNQPQHF	TGTGCCAGCAGTGATAAGACAGGGGGTGGCAATCAGCCCCAGCATTTT
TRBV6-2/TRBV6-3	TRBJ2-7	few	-	CASSAPSRQSSYEQYF	TGTGCCAGCAGTGCCCCTAGCCGGCAGAGCTCCTACGAGCAGTACTTC
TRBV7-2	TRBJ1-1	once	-	CASSLRGKAEAFF	TGTGCCAGCAGCTTACGCGGAAAAGCTGAAGCTTTCTTT
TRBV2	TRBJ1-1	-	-	CASSENFSGTEAFF	TGTGCCAGCAGTGAGAACTTCTCAGGGACTGAAGCTTTCTTT
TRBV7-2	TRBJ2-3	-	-	CASSLVSAQYF	TGTGCCAGCAGCTTGGTCTCGGCGCAGTATTTT
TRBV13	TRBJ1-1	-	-	CASSHKAGFEAFF	TGTGCCAGCAGTCATAAAGCGGGATTTGAAGCTTTCTTT
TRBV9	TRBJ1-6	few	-	CASSAKQSSYNSPLHF	TGTGCCAGCAGCGCAAAACAGAGCTCCTATAATTCACCCCTCCACTTT
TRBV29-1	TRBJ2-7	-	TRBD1	CSVYRGNSYEQYF	TGCAGCGTTTACAGGGGGAACTCCTACGAGCAGTACTTC
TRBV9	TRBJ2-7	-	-	CASSAARDTLPGEQYF	TGTGCCAGCAGCGCGGCCCGGGACACGCTCCCAGGCGAGCAGTACTTC
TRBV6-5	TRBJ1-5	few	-	CASSRRGYGNQPQHF	TGTGCCAGCAGTCGACGGGGATACGGCAATCAGCCCCAGCATTTT
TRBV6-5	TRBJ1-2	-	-	CATYFAGYGYTF	TGTGCCACCTACTTCGCGGGGTATGGCTACACCTTC
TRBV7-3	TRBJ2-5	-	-	CASSLHIEGTQYF	TGTGCCAGCAGCTTACATATAGAGGGGACCCAGTACTTC
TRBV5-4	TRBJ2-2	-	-	CASSLSAGGELFF	TGTGCCAGCAGCTTGAGTGCGGGCGGGGAGCTGTTTTTT
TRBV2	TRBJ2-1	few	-	CASSFTGVNEQFF	TGTGCCAGCAGCTTCACAGGAGTCAATGAGCAGTTCTTC
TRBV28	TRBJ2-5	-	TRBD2	CATSPSGSQETQYF	TGTGCCACCTCCCCTAGCGGTTCCCAAGAGACCCAGTACTTC
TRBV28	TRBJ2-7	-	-	CASSHPGWLDEQYF	TGTGCCAGCAGCCATCCAGGATGGCTGGACGAGCAGTACTTC
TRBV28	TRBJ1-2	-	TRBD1	CASSSLGQGALANYGYTF	TGTGCCAGCAGTTCCTTGGGACAGGGGGCCCTAGCTAACTATGGCTACACCTTC
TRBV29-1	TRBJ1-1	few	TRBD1	CSVIRDRVMNTEAFF	TGCAGCGTCATCCGGGACAGGGTCATGAACACTGAAGCTTTCTTT
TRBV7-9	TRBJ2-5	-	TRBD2	CASSVSGKETQYF	TGTGCCAGCAGCGTTAGCGGGAAAGAGACCCAGTACTTC
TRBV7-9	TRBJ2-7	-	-	CARRRGEQYF	TGTGCCAGGCGAAGGGGCGAGCAGTACTTC
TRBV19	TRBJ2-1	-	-	CASSNSGGSGEQFF	TGTGCCAGTAGTAACTCTGGGGGGTCAGGGGAGCAGTTCTTC
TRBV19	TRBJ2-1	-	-	CASSIGHGSYNEQFF	TGTGCCAGTAGTATAGGTCACGGCTCCTACAATGAGCAGTTCTTC
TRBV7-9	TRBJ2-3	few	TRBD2	CATPRRETSTDTQYF	TGTGCCACCCCCCGGCGGGAGACTAGCACAGATACGCAGTATTTT
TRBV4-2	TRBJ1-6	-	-	CASSQEGAYNSPLHF	TGTGCCAGCAGCCAAGAGGGAGCTTATAATTCACCCCTCCACTTT
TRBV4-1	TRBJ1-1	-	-	CASSQDRGRTEAFF	TGCGCCAGCAGCCAAGATCGGGGTCGGACTGAAGCTTTCTTT
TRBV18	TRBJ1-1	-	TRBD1	CASSPPQSRGVAEAFF	TGTGCCAGCTCACCACCGCAAAGCAGGGGGGTTGCTGAAGCTTTCTTT
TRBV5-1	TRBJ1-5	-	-	CASSPGPQNNQPQHF	TGCGCCAGCAGTCCTGGGCCCCAAAATAATCAGCCCCAGCATTTT
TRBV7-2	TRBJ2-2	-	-	CASSQQNTGELFF	TGTGCCAGCAGCCAACAGAACACCGGGGAGCTGTTTTTT
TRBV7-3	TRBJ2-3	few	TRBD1	CASSPGQGVRTDTQYF	TGTGCCAGCAGCCCCGGACAGGGGGTACGCACAGATACGCAGTATTTT
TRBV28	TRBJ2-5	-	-	CASSRTAQETQYF	TGTGCCAGCAGTCGGACAGCCCAAGAGACCCAGTACTTC
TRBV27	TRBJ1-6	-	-	CASSPDRQAYNSPLHF	TGTGCCAGCAGCCCAGACAGGCAAGCTTATAATTCACCCCTCCACTTT
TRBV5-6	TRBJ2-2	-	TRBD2	CASSLRYSGRARNTGELFF	TGTGCCAGCAGCTTAAGGTACAGCGGGAGGGCCCGGAACACCGGGGAGCTGTTTTTT
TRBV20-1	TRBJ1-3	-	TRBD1	CSASNRGLAGNTIYF	TGCAGTGCTAGTAACAGGGGGCTTGCTGGAAACACCATATATTTT
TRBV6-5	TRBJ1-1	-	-	CASTPAVGGAFF	TGTGCCAGCACTCCCGCAGTCGGGGGGGCTTTCTTT
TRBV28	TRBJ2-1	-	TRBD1	CASSWYRGRSYNEQFF	TGTGCCAGCAGTTGGTACAGGGGTAGGTCCTACAATGAGCAGTTCTTC
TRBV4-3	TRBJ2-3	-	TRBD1	CASSQGTGADTQYF	TGCGCCAGCAGCCAAGGGACAGGCGCTGATACGCAGTATTTT
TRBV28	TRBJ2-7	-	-	CANPGHRNFGDEQYF	TGTGCCAACCCGGGACACCGAAACTTTGGAGACGAGCAGTACTTC
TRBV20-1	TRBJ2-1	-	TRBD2	CSASGGRYNEQFF	TGCAGTGCTAGTGGCGGGAGGTACAATGAGCAGTTCTTC
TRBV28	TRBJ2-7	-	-	CASSLISDGSYEQYF	TGTGCCAGCAGTTTAATCAGCGATGGATCCTACGAGCAGTACTTC
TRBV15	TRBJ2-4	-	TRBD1	CATSGRGRKNIQYF	TGTGCCACCAGCGGCAGGGGGAGAAAAAACATTCAGTACTTC